This TCR beta chain was observed in a study of blood T cell repertoires in COVID-19. The wider study: Some COVID-19 samples were acute and others convalescent; all came from the United States, Italy and Spain. The analysed material was cDNA or gDNA that came from T cells, B-cell-depleted T cells, or PBMCs.

Trimming shortened V by 4 bases and J by 7 bases, and 16 bases separated the two germline ends. CDR1 and CDR2 from the germline V gene are LNHDA and SQIVND (reference sequence). The CDR3 loop spans 14 amino acids. As handled by the study authors: Reference gene primers were amplified, and this amplification served to estimate nucleated cell counts. Assay used: immunoSEQ multiplex PCR; TCRdb lists only in-frame clones, some missing. That table is the source of V, J and clone size, and D and trimming were worked out from the DNA. This sample has around 120,000 clones, with about nine tenths found just once.

V usage is TRBV19 and J usage is TRBJ1-1, with D possibly TRBD1 on 6 matching bases. The sequencing sample was made of peripheral blood. This TCR derives from a woman aged 70-85 years with acute or convalescent COVID-19. The chain's CDR3 is CASSTYGGPDEAFF. For the CDR3, the DNA is TGTGCCAGTAGTACATACGGGGGGCCTGATGAAGCTTTCTTT.